This entry describes one T cell receptor beta chain. CD45RO-negative CD8 cells positively selected for CCR7 made up the naive population, which excluded terminally differentiated effector memory CD45RA+ cells. The record originates from a study of shared clonotypes between healthy human individuals. Sequencing used immunoSEQ multiplex PCR; TCRdb keeps in-frame clones, though not all of them. Of 1.5 million to 2.5 million clones listed, about 95% were seen once; the top ten hold 1% to 1.5%. V was pared by 11 bases and J by 2 bases, with 15 bases between. Germline CDR1 and CDR2: SEHNR and FQNEAQ (reference sequence). The CDR3 covers 13 residues.

V and J are TRBV7-9 and TRBJ1-1, with D maybe TRBD1 (6 bases). The receptor comes from a man younger than 35 in good health. The sequenced material came from naive CD8+ T cells sorted from blood. The CDR3 is CALGTIINTEAFF. In nucleotides, the CDR3 is TGTGCCCTCGGGACAATTATCAACACTGAAGCTTTCTTT.